The 16 T cell receptor beta chains reported below all come from one sample, sequenced in a study of T-cell reconstitution after alpha-beta-depleted transplantation in children. As it was prepared, the TCRbeta library received unique molecular identifiers. From the PCR reads, TCRdb called clonotypes with MiXCR, one entry per CDR3 protein. There are about 610,000 distinct CDR3 sequences in the sample; over 25% occur only once, and approximately 39% lies in the top ten. The starting material was PBMCs, obtained before TCRalphabeta/CD19-depleted stem cell transplant. The receptors come from a boy under three years old with Wiskott-Aldrich syndrome, due to receive a stem cell transplant.

There are a few counts of this clonotype. The V call is TRBV12-3 or TRBV12-4, the J call TRBJ2-5, with D hard to call. V shed 4 bases and J shed 4 bases, with 13 bases lying between them. The CDR3 consists of 14 residues. The chain's CDR3 is CASSSWEGLETQYF. DNA of the CDR3: TGTGCCAGCAGTTCCTGGGAAGGCTTAGAGACCCAGTACTTC.

The rearrangement links TRBV20-1 to TRBJ1-1, with a weak D call TRBD1 (6 bases). The CDR3 extends over 14 amino acids. Germline values: CDR1 DFQATT, CDR2 SNEGSKA (reference sequence). V lost 2 bases to trimming and J lost 7 bases, with 17 bases between them. The CDR3 nucleotides are TGCAGTGCTAGAAGAGTTGGGGGCTACTATGAAGCTTTCTTT. Its protein product is CSARRVGGYYEAFF.

The chain links TRBV20-1 to TRBJ2-3, with D perhaps matching TRBD1 (5 bases). The germline V gene has CDR1 DFQATT and CDR2 SNEGSKA (reference sequence). V was cut by 7 bases and J by 1 base, with 9 bases left in between. This CDR3 comprises 12 residues. Written as DNA, the CDR3 is TGCAGTGGGAAAGGGGGCACAGATACGCAGTATTTT. As protein: CSGKGGTDTQYF.

This clonotype occurred once. The gene calls are TRBV5-1 and TRBJ2-7; no reliable D call. Germline values: CDR1 SGHRS, CDR2 YFSETQ. The CDR3 loop spans 14 amino acids. Deletions cut 2 bases from V and 6 bases from J, with 15 bases between. The DNA of the CDR3 is TGCGCCAGCAGCTTCTCAGGCGATCGGCTCGAGCAGTACTTC. Translation: CASSFSGDRLEQYF.

The chain is built from TRBV29-1 and TRBJ2-5; weak D call: TRBD1 (5 bases). The V gene's germline CDR1 is SQVTM and CDR2 ANQGSEA. The CDR3 spans 12 residues. Trimming shortened V by 6 bases and J by 0 bases, and 8 bases separated the two germline ends. CDR3 region: CSVETDQETQYF. In nucleotides, the CDR3 is TGCAGCGTGGAGACAGACCAAGAGACCCAGTACTTC.

This clonotype was counted a few times. The gene calls are TRBV27 and TRBJ2-5; 7 nucleotides agree with TRBD2. The germline CDR1 and CDR2 sequences are MNHEY and SMNVEV (reference sequence). The trim removed 2 bases at V and 8 bases at J, leaving 8 bases unmatched. The CDR3 extends over 14 amino acids. CDR3 in amino acids: CASSLAGTILTQYF. DNA for the CDR3: TGTGCCAGCAGTTTAGCCGGGACTATTTTAACCCAGTACTTC.

The rearrangement uses TRBV5-1 and TRBJ1-1, with 10 bases aligning to TRBD1. Germline CDR1 and CDR2: SGHRS and YFSETQ. The CDR3 spans 18 residues. V was clipped by 4 bases and J by 5 bases; unmatched bases: 17. CDR3 loop: CASSQDRGGLRKGTEAFF. DNA for the CDR3: TGCGCCAGCAGCCAGGACAGGGGGGGGTTACGTAAGGGGACTGAAGCTTTCTTT.

This clonotype appeared a few times. The genes are TRBV29-1 and TRBJ2-1; unclear D gene. The CDR3 is made up of 14 amino acids. CDR1 is SQVTM and CDR2 is ANQGSEA in the germline V gene. V lost 6 bases and J lost 5, with 17 bases in between. CDR3 bases: TGCAGCGTCCGAAGTGGTTTCGGGCACAATGAGCAGTTCTTC. Protein sequence: CSVRSGFGHNEQFF.

This clonotype appeared a single time. J is TRBJ1-5 and V is TRBV30; TRBD1 might be the D (5 bases). CDR3 length equals 14 residues. CDR1 is GTSNPN and CDR2 is SVGIG in the germline V gene (reference sequence). Deletions cut 1 base from V and 6 bases from J, with 13 bases between. The CDR3 coding sequence is TGTGCCTGGAGTGGTGCAGGGTGGCGTCAGCCCCAGCATTTT. This encodes CAWSGAGWRQPQHF.

In its sample, this clonotype was seen a few times. The rearrangement links TRBV5-1 to TRBJ2-1; TRBD1 matches 10 bases. The trim removed 3 bases at V and 8 bases at J, leaving 8 bases unmatched. The CDR3 extends over 15 amino acids. Looked up from germline, CDR1 is SGHRS and CDR2 is YFSETQ. CDR3 coding DNA: TGCGCCAGCAGCTGGGGGGGACAGGGGTTGGATGAGCAGTTCTTC. Translated: CASSWGGQGLDEQFF.

The chain combines TRBV20-1 with TRBJ2-7; D might be TRBD1 (6 bases). The V gene's germline CDR1 is DFQATT and CDR2 SNEGSKA (reference sequence). V dropped 1 base and J dropped 2 bases, with 12 bases sitting between them. The length of the CDR3 is 14 residues. The CDR3 spells CSARATGRPYEQYF. The CDR3 bases are TGCAGTGCTAGAGCTACAGGGCGACCCTACGAGCAGTACTTC.

The chain has TRBV10-3 and TRBJ2-1; 7 bases are a match to TRBD2. The CDR3 loop spans 13 amino acids. After removal of 6 bases from V and 15 bases from J, the junction contained 14 bases not matched to a gene. The germline gives CDR1 ENHRY, CDR2 SYGVKD. As DNA, the CDR3 is TGTGCCATCAGGGGGGGGTTCGACACCTCGCTGTTCTTC. Protein: CAIRGGFDTSLFF.

The rearrangement joins TRBV5-6 to TRBJ2-2, with D possibly matching TRBD1 (6 bases). The CDR3 has 14 amino acids. Germline CDR1 reads SGHDT; CDR2 reads YYEEEE. Trimming took 2 bases from V and 5 from J, leaving 10 bases between them. The CDR3, as DNA: TGTGCCAGCAGCTTTCAAGGGGGTACCGGGGAGCTGTTTTTT. Protein product: CASSFQGGTGELFF.

This clonotype has only a few counts. The junction departs from germline at one end; a sequencing error may be responsible. The chain is built from TRBV4-1 and TRBJ2-2, with D possibly matching TRBD1 (6 bases). Germline-derived CDR1 and CDR2 are MGHRA and YSYEKL. CDR3 length: 16 residues. CDR3 nucleotide sequence: TGCGCCAGCAGCCATAACAGGGCCACGAACACCGTGGAGCTGTTTTTT. Encoded protein: CASSHNRATNTVELFF.

The V call is TRBV28, the J call TRBJ2-1, with TRBD2 as a possible D gene (6 bases). The CDR3 totals 14 residues. The V end lost 3 bases, the J end lost 2 bases, and 8 bases lay between the germline ends. CDR1 MDHEN and CDR2 SYDVKM come from the germline V gene. The CDR3 sequence: CASSLIAAYNEQFF. The CDR3 nucleotides are TGTGCCAGCAGTTTGATAGCGGCCTACAATGAGCAGTTCTTC.

The J gene is TRBJ2-1, the V gene TRBV28, with D unresolved. The CDR3 loop spans 16 amino acids. Trimming shortened V by 5 bases and J by 0 bases, and 14 bases separated the two germline ends. CDR1 MDHEN and CDR2 SYDVKM come from the germline V gene. The CDR3, as DNA: TGTGCCAGCAGTCCCTACGACGAAAACTCCTACAATGAGCAGTTCTTC. It codes for CASSPYDENSYNEQFF. Combining the CDR3 with reference TRBV28 and TRBJ2-1 gives the whole variable domain DVKVTQSSRYLVKRTGEKVFLECVQDMDHENMFWYRQDPGLGLRLIYFSYDVKMKEKGDIPEGYSVSREKKERFSLILESASTNQTSMYLCASSPYDENSYNEQFFGPGTRLTVL.